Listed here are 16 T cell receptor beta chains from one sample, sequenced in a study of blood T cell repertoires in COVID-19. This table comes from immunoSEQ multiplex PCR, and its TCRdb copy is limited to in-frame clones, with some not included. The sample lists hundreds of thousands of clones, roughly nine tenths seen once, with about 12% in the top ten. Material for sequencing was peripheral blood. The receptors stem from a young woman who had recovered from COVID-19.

The CDR3 DNA is TGTGCCAGCAGCTTAATGGACAGGGCGGCAGATACGCAGTATTTT. This gives the protein CASSLMDRAADTQYF. The genes are TRBV7-8 and TRBJ2-3; 8 bases align to TRBD1. The germline gives CDR1 SGHVS, CDR2 FQNEAQ. This CDR3 is built from 15 residues. The trim removed 2 bases at V and 4 bases at J, leaving 5 bases unmatched.

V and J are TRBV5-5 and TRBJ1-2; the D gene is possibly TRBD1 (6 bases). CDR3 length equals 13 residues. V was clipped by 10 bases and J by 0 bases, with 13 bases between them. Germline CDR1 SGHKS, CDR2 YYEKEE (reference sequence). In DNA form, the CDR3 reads TGTGCCTCACAGGGATCACCTAACTATGGCTACACCTTC. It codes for CASQGSPNYGYTF.

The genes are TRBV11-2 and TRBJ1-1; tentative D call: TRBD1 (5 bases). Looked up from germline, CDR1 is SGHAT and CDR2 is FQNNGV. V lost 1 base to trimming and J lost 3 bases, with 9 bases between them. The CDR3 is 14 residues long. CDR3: CASSLGRGYTEAFF. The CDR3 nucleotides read TGTGCCAGCAGCTTAGGTCGGGGGTACACTGAAGCTTTCTTT.

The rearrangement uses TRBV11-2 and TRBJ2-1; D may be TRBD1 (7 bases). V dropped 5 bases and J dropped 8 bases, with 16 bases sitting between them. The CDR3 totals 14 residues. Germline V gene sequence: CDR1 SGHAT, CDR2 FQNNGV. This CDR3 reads CASSPYRGTDEQFF. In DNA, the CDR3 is TGTGCCAGCAGCCCCTATCGCGGGACAGATGAGCAGTTCTTC.

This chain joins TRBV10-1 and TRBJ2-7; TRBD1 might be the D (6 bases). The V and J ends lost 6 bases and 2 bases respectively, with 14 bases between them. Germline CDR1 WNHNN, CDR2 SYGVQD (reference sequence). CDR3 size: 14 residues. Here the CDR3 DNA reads TGCGCCAGCAGCCCCCACAGGGATCCCTACGAGCAGTACTTC. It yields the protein CASSPHRDPYEQYF.

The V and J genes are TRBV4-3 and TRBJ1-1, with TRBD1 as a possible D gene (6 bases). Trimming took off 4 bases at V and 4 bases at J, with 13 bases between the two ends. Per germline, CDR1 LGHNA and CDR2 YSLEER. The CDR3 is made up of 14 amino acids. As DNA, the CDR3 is TGCGCCAGCAGCCGGGGGCCGGGGAGCACTGAAGCTTTCTTT. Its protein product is CASSRGPGSTEAFF.

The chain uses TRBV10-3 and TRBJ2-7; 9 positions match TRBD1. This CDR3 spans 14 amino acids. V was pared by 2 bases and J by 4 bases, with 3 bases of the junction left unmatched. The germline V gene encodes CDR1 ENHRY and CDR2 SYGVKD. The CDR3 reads CAISEGQGKYEQYF. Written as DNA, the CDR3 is TGTGCCATCAGTGAGGGACAGGGGAAGTACGAGCAGTACTTC.

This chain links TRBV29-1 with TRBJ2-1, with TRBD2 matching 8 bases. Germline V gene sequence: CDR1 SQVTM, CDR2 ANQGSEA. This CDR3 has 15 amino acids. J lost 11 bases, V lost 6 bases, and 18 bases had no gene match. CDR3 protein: CSVQLAVTAMGQQFF. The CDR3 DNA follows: TGCAGCGTGCAACTAGCGGTAACCGCCATGGGTCAGCAGTTCTTC.

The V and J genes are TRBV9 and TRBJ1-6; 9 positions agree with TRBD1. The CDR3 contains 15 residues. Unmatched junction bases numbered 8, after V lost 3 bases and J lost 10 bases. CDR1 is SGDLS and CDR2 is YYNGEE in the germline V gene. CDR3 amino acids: CASSALDRGYSPLHF. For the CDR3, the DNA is TGTGCCAGCAGCGCGTTAGACAGGGGGTACTCACCCCTCCACTTT. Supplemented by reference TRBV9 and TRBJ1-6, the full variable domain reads DSGVTQTPKHLITATGQRVTLRCSPRSGDLSVYWYQQSLDQGLQFLIQYYNGEERAKGNILERFSAQQFPDLHSELNLSSLELGDSALYFCASSALDRGYSPLHFGNGTRLTVT.

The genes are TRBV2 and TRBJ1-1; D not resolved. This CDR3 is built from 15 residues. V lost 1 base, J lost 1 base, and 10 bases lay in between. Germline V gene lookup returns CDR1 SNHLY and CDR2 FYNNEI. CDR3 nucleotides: TGTGCCAGCAGTGAAGATTTAAGCTCGAACACTGAAGCTTTCTTT. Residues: CASSEDLSSNTEAFF. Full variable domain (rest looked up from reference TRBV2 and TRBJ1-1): EPEVTQTPSHQVTQMGQEVILRCVPISNHLYFYWYRQILGQKVEFLVSFYNNEISEKSEIFDDQFSVERPDGSNFTLKIRSTKLEDSAMYFCASSEDLSSNTEAFFGQGTRLTVV.

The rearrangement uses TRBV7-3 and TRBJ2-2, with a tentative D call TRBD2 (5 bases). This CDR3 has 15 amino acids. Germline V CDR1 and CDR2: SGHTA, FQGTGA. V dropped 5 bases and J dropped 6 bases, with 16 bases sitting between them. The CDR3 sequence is CASSPWTGSPGELFF. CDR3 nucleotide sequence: TGTGCCAGCAGCCCATGGACTGGATCCCCCGGGGAGCTGTTTTTT.

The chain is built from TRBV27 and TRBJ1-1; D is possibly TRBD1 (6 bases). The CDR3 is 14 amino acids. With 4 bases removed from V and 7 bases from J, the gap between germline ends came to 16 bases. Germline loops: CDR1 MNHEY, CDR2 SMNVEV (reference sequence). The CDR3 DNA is TGTGCCAGCAGTTCGAGGGGGAGCCGGAATGAAGCTTTCTTT. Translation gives CASSSRGSRNEAFF.

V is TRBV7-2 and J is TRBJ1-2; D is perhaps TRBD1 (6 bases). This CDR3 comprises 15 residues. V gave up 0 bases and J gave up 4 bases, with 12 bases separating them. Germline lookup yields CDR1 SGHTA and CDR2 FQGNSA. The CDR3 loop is CASSLALDSSYGYTF. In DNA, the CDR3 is TGTGCCAGCAGCTTAGCGTTGGACAGCTCCTATGGCTACACCTTC. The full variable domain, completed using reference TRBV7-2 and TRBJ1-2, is GAGVSQSPSNKVTEKGKDVELRCDPISGHTALYWYRQSLGQGLEFLIYFQGNSAPDKSGLPSDRFSAERTGGSVSTLTIQRTQQEDSAVYLCASSLALDSSYGYTFGSGTRLTVV.

CDR3 sequence: CASSQADTQYF. The CDR3 nucleotides are TGTGCCAGCAGTCAGGCTGATACGCAGTATTTT. This chain uses TRBV12-3 or TRBV12-4 with TRBJ2-3; D unresolved. V lost 5 bases to trimming and J lost 6 bases, with 6 bases between them. The CDR3 sequence is 11 residues long.

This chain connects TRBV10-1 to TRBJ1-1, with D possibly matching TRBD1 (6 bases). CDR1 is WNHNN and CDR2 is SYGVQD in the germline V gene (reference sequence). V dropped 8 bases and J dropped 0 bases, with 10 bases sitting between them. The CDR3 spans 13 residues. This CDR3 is CASSRGMNTEAFF. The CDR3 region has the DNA TGCGCCAGCTCCAGGGGAATGAACACTGAAGCTTTCTTT.

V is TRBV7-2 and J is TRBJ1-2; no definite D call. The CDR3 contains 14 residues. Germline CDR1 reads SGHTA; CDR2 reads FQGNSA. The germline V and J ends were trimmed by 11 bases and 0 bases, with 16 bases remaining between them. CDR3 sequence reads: CAPGSPGSNYGYTF. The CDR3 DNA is TGTGCCCCCGGGAGCCCCGGGTCTAACTATGGCTACACCTTC.